This T cell receptor (beta chain) was captured by sequencing in a study of beta chain features in type 1 diabetes. Whole-study context: The samples had roughly 110 million sorted cells examined in all. Study-wide results and limits: There was no resolution here of whether HLA type influences TCRB rearrangement. In patients and controls equally, PCR might favor templates that are shorter. VDJ junctions from type 1 diabetes patients carried fewer insertions and larger deletions.

A remark on this clone: Antigen unknown.

Looked up from germline, CDR1 is MNHEY and CDR2 is SVGAGI. This CDR3 has 13 residues. With 4 bases removed from V and 7 bases from J, the gap between germline ends came to 11 bases. Reverse transcription of all isolated RNA meant that expressed TCRB transcripts were sequenced. The table came from immunoSEQ multiplex PCR; TCRdb's copy has only in-frame clones and leaves some out. The sample contains about 350,000 clones, about 20% of which appear only once. This clonotype was obtained from a woman in her late teens or twenties in good health. V and J are TRBV6-5 and TRBJ2-1; a weak D match, TRBD1 (6 bases). The sample comprised naive CD4+ T cells from blood. CDR3 in amino acids: CASSSEDRNEQFF. CDR3 nucleotide sequence: TGTGCCAGCAGTTCCGAGGACAGAAATGAGCAGTTCTTC.